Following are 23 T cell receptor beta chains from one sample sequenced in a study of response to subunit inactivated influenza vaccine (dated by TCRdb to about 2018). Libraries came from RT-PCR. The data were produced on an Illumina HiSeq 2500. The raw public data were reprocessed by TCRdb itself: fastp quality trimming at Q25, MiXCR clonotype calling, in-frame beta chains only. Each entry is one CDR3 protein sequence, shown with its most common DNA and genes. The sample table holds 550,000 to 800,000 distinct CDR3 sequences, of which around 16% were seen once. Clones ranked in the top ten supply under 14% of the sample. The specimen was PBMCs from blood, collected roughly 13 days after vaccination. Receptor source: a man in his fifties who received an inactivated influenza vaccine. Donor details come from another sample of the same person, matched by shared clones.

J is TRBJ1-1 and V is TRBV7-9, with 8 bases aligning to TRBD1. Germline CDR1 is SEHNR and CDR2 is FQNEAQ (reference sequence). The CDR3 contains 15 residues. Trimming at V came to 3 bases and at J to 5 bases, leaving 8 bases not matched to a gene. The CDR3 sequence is CASSLIRTGNTEAFF. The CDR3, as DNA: TGTGCCAGCAGCTTGATTAGGACAGGGAATACTGAAGCTTTCTTT.

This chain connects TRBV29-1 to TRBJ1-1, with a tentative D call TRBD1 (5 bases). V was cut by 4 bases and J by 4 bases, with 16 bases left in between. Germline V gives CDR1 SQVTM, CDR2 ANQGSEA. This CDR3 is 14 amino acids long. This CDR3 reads CSVGFRTGGTEAFF. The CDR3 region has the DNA TGCAGCGTTGGGTTTCGCACAGGCGGCACTGAAGCTTTCTTT.

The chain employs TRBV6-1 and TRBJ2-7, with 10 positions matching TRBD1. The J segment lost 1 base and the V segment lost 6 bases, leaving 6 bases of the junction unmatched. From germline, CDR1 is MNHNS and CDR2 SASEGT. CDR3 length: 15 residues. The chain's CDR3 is CASSRRDRGSYEQYF. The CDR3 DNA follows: TGTGCCAGCAGCCGCCGGGACAGGGGATCCTACGAGCAGTACTTC.

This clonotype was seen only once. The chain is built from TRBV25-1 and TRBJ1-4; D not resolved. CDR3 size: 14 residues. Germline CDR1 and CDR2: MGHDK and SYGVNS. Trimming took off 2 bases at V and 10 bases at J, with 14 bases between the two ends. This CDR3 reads CASSETGSLRKLFF. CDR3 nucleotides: TGTGCCAGCAGTGAAACGGGCAGCCTTAGAAAACTGTTTTTT.

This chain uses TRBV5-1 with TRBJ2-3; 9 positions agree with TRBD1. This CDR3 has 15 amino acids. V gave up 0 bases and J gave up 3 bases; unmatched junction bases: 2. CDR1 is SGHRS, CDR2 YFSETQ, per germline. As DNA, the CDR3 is TGCGCCAGCAGCTTGGATGGGACAGGGACAGATACGCAGTATTTT. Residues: CASSLDGTGTDTQYF.

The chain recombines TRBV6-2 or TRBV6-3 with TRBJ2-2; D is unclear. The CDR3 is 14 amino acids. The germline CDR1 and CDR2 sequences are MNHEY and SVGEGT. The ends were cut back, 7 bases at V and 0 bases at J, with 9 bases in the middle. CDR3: CASNDISNTGELFF. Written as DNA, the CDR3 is TGTGCCAGCAACGACATATCGAACACCGGGGAGCTGTTTTTT.

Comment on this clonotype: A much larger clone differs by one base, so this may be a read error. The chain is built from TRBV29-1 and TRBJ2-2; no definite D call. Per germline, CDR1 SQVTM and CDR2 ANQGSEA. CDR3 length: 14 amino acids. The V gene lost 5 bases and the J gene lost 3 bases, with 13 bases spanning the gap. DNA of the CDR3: TGCAGCGTTTCGCAACAGTGGCACACCGGGGAGCTGTTTTTT. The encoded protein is CSVSQQWHTGELFF.

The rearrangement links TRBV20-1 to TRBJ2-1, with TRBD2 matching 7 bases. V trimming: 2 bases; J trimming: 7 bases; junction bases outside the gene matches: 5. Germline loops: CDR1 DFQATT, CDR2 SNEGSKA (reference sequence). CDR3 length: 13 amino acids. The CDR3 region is CSARMGGENEQFF. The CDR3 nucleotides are TGCAGTGCTAGAATGGGGGGGGAAAATGAGCAGTTCTTC.

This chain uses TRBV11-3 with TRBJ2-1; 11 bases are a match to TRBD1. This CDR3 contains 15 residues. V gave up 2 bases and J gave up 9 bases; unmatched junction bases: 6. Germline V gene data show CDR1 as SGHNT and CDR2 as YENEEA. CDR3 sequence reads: CASSLTGQGASEQFF. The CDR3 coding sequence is TGTGCCAGCAGCTTAACCGGACAGGGGGCAAGTGAGCAGTTCTTC. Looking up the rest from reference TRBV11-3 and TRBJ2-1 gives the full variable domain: EAGVVQSPRYKIIEKKQPVAFWCNPISGHNTLYWYLQNLGQGPELLIRYENEEAVDDSQLPKDRFSAERLKGVDSTLKIQPAELGDSAVYLCASSLTGQGASEQFFGPGTRLTVL.

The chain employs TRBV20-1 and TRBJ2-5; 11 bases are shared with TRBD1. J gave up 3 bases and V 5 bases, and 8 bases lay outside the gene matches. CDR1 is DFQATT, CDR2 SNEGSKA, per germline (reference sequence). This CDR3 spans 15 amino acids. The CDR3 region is CSALGQGAIEETQYF. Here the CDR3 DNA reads TGCAGTGCTTTAGGACAGGGGGCTATCGAAGAGACCCAGTACTTC.

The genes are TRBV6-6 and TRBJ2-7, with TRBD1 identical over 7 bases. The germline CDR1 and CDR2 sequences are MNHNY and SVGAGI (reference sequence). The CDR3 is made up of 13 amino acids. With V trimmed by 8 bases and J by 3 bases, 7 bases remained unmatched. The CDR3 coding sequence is TGTGCCAGCCAGGACAGGCCCCTCTACGAGCAGTACTTC. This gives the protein CASQDRPLYEQYF.

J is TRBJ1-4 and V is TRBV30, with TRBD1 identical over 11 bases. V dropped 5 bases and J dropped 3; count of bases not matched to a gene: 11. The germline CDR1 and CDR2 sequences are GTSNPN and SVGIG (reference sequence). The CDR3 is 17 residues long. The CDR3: CAWPWTGGAPSNEKLFF. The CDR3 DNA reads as TGTGCCTGGCCTTGGACAGGGGGCGCCCCCTCTAATGAAAAACTGTTTTTT.

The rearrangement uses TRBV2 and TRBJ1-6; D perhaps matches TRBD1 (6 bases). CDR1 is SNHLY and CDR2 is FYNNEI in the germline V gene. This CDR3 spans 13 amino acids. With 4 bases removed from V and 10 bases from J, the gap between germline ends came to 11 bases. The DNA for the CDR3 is TGTGCCAGCAGTGTGACAGGTTGGTCACCCCTCCACTTT. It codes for CASSVTGWSPLHF. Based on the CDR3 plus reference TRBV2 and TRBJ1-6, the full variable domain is EPEVTQTPSHQVTQMGQEVILRCVPISNHLYFYWYRQILGQKVEFLVSFYNNEISEKSEIFDDQFSVERPDGSNFTLKIRSTKLEDSAMYFCASSVTGWSPLHFGNGTRLTVT.

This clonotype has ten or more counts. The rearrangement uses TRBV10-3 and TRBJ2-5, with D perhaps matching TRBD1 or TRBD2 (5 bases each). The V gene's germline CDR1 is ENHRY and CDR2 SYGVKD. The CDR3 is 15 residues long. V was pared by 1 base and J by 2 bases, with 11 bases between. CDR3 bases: TGTGCCATCAGTGAGTGGGGCAGCGGTCAAGAGACCCAGTACTTC. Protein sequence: CAISEWGSGQETQYF.

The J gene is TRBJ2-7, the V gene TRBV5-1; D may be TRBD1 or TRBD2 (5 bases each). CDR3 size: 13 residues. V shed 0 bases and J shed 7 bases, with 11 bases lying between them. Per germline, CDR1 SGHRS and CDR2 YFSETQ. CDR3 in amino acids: CASSLAEGTEQYF. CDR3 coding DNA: TGCGCCAGCAGCTTGGCCGAAGGGACGGAGCAGTACTTC. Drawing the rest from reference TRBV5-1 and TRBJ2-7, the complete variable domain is KAGVTQTPRYLIKTRGQQVTLSCSPISGHRSVSWYQQTPGQGLQFLFEYFSETQRNKGNFPGRFSGRQFSNSRSEMNVSTLELGDSALYLCASSLAEGTEQYFGPGTRLTVT.

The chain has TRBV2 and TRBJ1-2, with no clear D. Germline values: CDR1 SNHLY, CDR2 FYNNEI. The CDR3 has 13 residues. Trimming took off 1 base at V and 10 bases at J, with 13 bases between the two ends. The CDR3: CASSEGPVVYYTF. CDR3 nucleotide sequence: TGTGCCAGCAGTGAAGGCCCCGTGGTTTACTACACCTTC.

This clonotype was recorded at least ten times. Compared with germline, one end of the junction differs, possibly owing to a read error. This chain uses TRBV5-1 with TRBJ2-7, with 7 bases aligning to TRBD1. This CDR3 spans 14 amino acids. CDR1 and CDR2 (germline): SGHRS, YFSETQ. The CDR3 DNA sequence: TGTGCCAGCAGTTTATGGGACAGCTCCTACGAGCAGTACTTC. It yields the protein CASSLWDSSYEQYF.

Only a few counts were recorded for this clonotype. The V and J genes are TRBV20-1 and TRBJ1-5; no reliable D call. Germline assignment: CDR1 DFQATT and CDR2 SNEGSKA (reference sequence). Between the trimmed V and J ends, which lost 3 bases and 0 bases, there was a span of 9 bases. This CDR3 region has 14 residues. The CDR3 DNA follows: TGCAGTGCTAGGGGAGGGTATAGCAATCAGCCCCAGCATTTT. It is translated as CSARGGYSNQPQHF.

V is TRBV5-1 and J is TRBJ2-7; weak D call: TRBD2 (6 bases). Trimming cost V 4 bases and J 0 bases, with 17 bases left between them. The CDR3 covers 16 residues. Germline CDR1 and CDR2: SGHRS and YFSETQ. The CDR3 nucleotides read TGCGCCAGCAGCCAAACCCCGGGACTGTCCTCCTACGAGCAGTACTTC. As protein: CASSQTPGLSSYEQYF.

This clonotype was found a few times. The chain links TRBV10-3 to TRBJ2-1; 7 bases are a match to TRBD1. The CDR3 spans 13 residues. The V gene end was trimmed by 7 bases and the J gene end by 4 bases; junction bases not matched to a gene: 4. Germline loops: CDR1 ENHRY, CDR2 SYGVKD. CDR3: CAIKGQLYNEQFF. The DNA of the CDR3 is TGTGCCATCAAGGGACAGCTTTACAATGAGCAGTTCTTC.

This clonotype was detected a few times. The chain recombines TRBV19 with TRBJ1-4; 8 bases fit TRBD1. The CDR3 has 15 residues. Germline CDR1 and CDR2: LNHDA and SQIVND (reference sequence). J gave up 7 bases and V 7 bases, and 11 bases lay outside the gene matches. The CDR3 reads CASTEVGRGLEKLFF. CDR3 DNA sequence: TGTGCCAGTACCGAGGTCGGCAGGGGGCTTGAAAAACTGTTTTTT.

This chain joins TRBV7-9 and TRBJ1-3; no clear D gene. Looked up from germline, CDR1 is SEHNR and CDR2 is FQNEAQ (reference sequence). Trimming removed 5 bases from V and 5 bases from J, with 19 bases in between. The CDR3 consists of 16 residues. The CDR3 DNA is TGTGCCAGCAGCCTAGGGCCTCCTTGGACCCGAAACACCATATATTTT. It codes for CASSLGPPWTRNTIYF.

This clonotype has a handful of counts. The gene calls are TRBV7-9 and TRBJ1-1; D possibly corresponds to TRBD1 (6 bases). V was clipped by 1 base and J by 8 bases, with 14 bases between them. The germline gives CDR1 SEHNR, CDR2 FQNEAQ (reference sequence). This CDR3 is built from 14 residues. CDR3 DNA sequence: TGTGCCAGCAGCTTAGGTAGGCAGGGGAAAGAAGCTTTCTTT. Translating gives CASSLGRQGKEAFF.